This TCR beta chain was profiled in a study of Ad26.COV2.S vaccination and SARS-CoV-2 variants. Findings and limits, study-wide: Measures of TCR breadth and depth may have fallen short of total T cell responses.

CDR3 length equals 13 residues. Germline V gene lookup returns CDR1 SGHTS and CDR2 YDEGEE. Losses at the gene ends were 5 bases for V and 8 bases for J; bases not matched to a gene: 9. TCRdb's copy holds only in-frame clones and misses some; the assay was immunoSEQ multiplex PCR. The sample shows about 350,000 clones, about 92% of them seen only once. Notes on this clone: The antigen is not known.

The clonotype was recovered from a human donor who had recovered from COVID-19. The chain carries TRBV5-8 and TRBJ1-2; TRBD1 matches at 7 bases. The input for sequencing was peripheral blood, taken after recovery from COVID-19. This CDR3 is CASSQDRIGGYTF. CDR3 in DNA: TGTGCCAGCAGTCAGGACAGGATTGGGGGCTACACCTTC.